This TCR beta chain was captured in a study of Graves' ophthalmopathy and Graves' hyperthyroidism. Notes on the study in general: Ophthalmopathy was separated from stable hyperthyroidism by a 13-signature model with around 89% sensitivity and around 81% specificity.

In its sample, this clonotype was seen many times. Its antigen is as yet unknown. The sequenced template was RNA, covering the TCR beta CDR3 region. HTBI-primed RT-PCR formed the first round, and a multiplex PCR formed the second. TCRdb recomputed calls from the multiplex PCR reads with MiXCR, one row per CDR3 protein. The sample has about 410,000 distinct CDR3 sequences, approximately 20% seen once. The specimen sequenced was peripheral blood. The receptor was isolated from a woman under 30 with Graves' ophthalmopathy.

CDR3 bases: TGTGCCAGCAGCCCGCAAGGCCCAGGGGATCAGCCCCAGCATTTT. Encoded protein: CASSPQGPGDQPQHF. The gene calls are TRBV7-2 and TRBJ1-5, with D possibly being TRBD1 (6 bases). The V gene's germline CDR1 is SGHTA and CDR2 FQGNSA. This CDR3 is built from 15 residues. Between the trimmed V and J ends, which lost 5 bases and 5 bases, there was a span of 16 bases.